A selection of T cell receptor beta chains follows, all from one sample in a study of blood T cell dynamics during melanoma immunotherapy. Sequencing was performed with immunoSEQ multiplex PCR; in TCRdb, only in-frame clones are kept and a portion is missing. The data contain approximately 28,000 clones, approximately 80% of them singletons. The material was blood, obtained from a patient treated with checkpoint blockade. The receptors were gathered from a human donor with melanoma. Both conserved end residues are part of each CDR3. A D gene is named only where the DNA matches it firmly. Clone size is shown for a subset of rows, as once, few, many or a class of expanded clone.

J	V	D	size	CDR3	DNA
TRBJ1-2	TRBV25-1	TRBD1	.	CASSAETGSYYGYTF	TGTGCCAGCAGTGCAGAGACAGGGTCGTACTATGGCTACACCTTC
TRBJ2-7	TRBV6-6	.	.	CASTPRESSYEQYF	TGTGCCAGCACCCCCCGTGAAAGCTCCTACGAGCAGTACTTC
TRBJ2-2	TRBV18	.	.	CASSPERVNTGELFF	TGTGCCAGCTCTCCCGAGAGGGTGAACACCGGGGAGCTGTTTTTT
TRBJ1-5	TRBV6-5	TRBD1	.	CASSPTGVQPQHF	TGTGCCAGCAGCCCGACAGGGGTTCAGCCCCAGCATTTT
TRBJ1-1	TRBV6-4	TRBD1	.	CASSDGQGNTEAFF	TGTGCCAGCAGTGACGGACAGGGAAACACTGAAGCTTTCTTT
TRBJ1-6	TRBV28	.	once	CASSLRGSPLHF	TGTGCCAGCAGTTTAAGGGGTTCACCCCTCCACTTT
TRBJ2-2	TRBV19	TRBD2	.	CASTRRGSGTGELFF	TGTGCCAGTACTAGGCGGGGGTCGGGCACCGGGGAGCTGTTTTTT
TRBJ2-2	TRBV27	.	few	CASSLTGWAGELFF	TGTGCCAGCAGTTTAACAGGGTGGGCCGGGGAGCTGTTTTTT
TRBJ2-7	TRBV14	.	.	CASSQDRVVDF	TGTGCCAGCAGCCAAGACAGGGTGGTAGACTTC
TRBJ2-6	TRBV7-9	.	.	CASSFGSGSGANVLTF	TGTGCCAGCAGCTTCGGTAGTGGTTCCGGGGCCAACGTCCTGACTTTC
TRBJ1-1	TRBV30	.	once	CAWTRTVNTEAFF	TGTGCCTGGACCAGGACGGTGAACACTGAAGCTTTCTTT
TRBJ2-7	TRBV15	TRBD1	.	CATSRDLGTGFYEQYF	TGTGCCACCAGCAGAGACCTAGGGACAGGCTTCTACGAGCAGTACTTC
TRBJ2-7	TRBV6-1	TRBD1	.	CASSQGAKQYF	TGTGCCAGCAGTCAGGGGGCCAAGCAGTACTTC
TRBJ2-3	TRBV5-6	TRBD1	.	CASSAGQEPSTDTQYF	TGTGCCAGCAGCGCGGGACAGGAACCTAGCACAGATACGCAGTATTTT
TRBJ2-3	TRBV28	.	.	CASSLGQGRTDTQYF	TGTGCCAGCAGTTTAGGCCAGGGGCGGACAGATACGCAGTATTTT
TRBJ2-2	TRBV5-1	.	few	CASSLGGHTGELFF	TGCGCCAGCAGCTTGGGCGGGCACACCGGGGAGCTGTTTTTT
TRBJ2-2	TRBV6-1	TRBD2	.	CASSAFGGSTGELFF	TGTGCCAGCAGTGCTTTCGGCGGGAGTACCGGGGAGCTGTTTTTT
TRBJ2-1	TRBV5-4	TRBD1	.	CASSLQGASGEQFF	TGTGCCAGCAGCTTGCAGGGGGCGTCCGGTGAGCAGTTCTTC
TRBJ2-3	TRBV10-3	.	.	CAGSGSTDTQYF	TGTGCCGGTAGCGGTAGCACAGATACGCAGTATTTT
TRBJ2-3	TRBV7-7	.	.	CASSLDRLTDTQYF	TGTGCTAGCAGCTTGGACCGTCTCACAGATACGCAGTATTTT
TRBJ2-1	TRBV7-3	TRBD2	few	CASSPGSGGMTYNEQFF	TGTGCCAGCAGCCCGGGGAGCGGGGGGATGACCTACAATGAGCAGTTCTTC
TRBJ2-1	TRBV11-3	.	.	CASSLGGGSSYNEQFF	TGTGCCAGCAGCTTGGGCGGTGGGAGCTCCTACAATGAGCAGTTCTTC
TRBJ2-2	TRBV28	.	.	CASSSKFGSLFNTGELFF	TGTGCCAGCAGTTCCAAGTTCGGGTCCTTATTTAACACCGGGGAGCTGTTTTTT
TRBJ2-3	TRBV5-1	.	.	CASSRGQSTDTQYF	TGCGCCAGCAGCCGGGGGCAGAGCACAGATACGCAGTATTTT
TRBJ2-7	TRBV27	.	.	CASSFSGSRPYEQYF	TGTGCCAGCAGTTTTTCCGGCAGTCGACCCTACGAGCAGTACTTC
TRBJ1-1	TRBV2	.	.	CASRPTMNTEAFF	TGTGCCAGCAGACCCACGATGAACACTGAAGCTTTCTTT
TRBJ1-6	TRBV9	TRBD1	.	CASSVDLRDSNSPLHF	TGTGCCAGCAGCGTAGACCTAAGGGACAGTAATTCACCCCTCCACTTT
TRBJ1-1	TRBV9	TRBD1	.	CASSDPRGRLNTEAFF	TGTGCCAGCAGCGACCCCAGGGGGCGGTTGAACACTGAAGCTTTCTTT
TRBJ1-1	TRBV9	.	few	CASSARGDTEAFF	TGTGCCAGCAGCGCCAGGGGAGACACTGAAGCTTTCTTT
TRBJ2-7	TRBV4-2	.	once	CASSSLRGDPYEQYF	TGTGCCAGCAGCAGCTTAAGAGGAGACCCCTACGAGCAGTACTTC
TRBJ1-1	TRBV9	.	once	CASSPGDAENTEAFF	TGTGCCAGCAGCCCGGGGGATGCGGAGAACACTGAAGCTTTCTTT
TRBJ1-2	TRBV4-1	.	.	CASSQDDRRWPNYGYTF	TGCGCCAGCAGCCAAGATGACAGGAGGTGGCCTAACTATGGCTACACCTTC
TRBJ1-4	TRBV10-3	.	medium-sized	CAISEGLLGHPTNEKLFF	TGTGCCATCAGTGAGGGACTGCTCGGGCATCCAACTAATGAAAAACTGTTTTTT
TRBJ2-3	TRBV10-2	TRBD1	once	CASSDSDRASDTQYF	TGCGCCAGCAGTGATTCGGACAGGGCGTCGGATACGCAGTATTTT
TRBJ2-5	TRBV19	TRBD2	.	CASSIARGGTETQYF	TGTGCCAGTAGTATAGCTAGGGGAGGGACGGAGACCCAGTACTTC
TRBJ1-2	TRBV29-1	TRBD1	once	CSVRRQGRDGYTF	TGCAGCGTTAGAAGACAGGGCCGCGATGGCTACACCTTC
TRBJ2-1	TRBV12-5	.	.	CASGSRVGQFF	TGTGCTAGTGGCTCCCGGGTGGGGCAGTTCTTC
TRBJ2-2	TRBV5-1	TRBD1	.	CASSLTTGGDTGELFF	TGCGCCAGCAGCTTAACGACAGGGGGTGACACCGGGGAGCTGTTTTTT
TRBJ2-5	TRBV27	TRBD2	medium-sized	CASKVQIAGADETQYF	TGTGCCAGCAAGGTCCAAATAGCGGGGGCGGACGAGACCCAGTACTTC
TRBJ2-7	TRBV7-2	TRBD2	few	CASSGRTSGSYEQYF	TGTGCCAGCAGCGGTCGGACTAGCGGGAGCTACGAGCAGTACTTC
TRBJ1-1	TRBV19	.	.	CASGGVSHLTVGAFF	TGTGCCAGTGGGGGGGTAAGTCACTTGACGGTGGGAGCTTTCTTT
TRBJ1-4	TRBV6-6	.	.	CASTLLGGGTEKLFF	TGTGCCAGCACCCTCTTAGGAGGGGGGACTGAAAAACTGTTTTTT
TRBJ1-2	TRBV4-1	TRBD1	.	CASSQAGQVNYGYTF	TGCGCCAGCAGCCAAGCTGGACAGGTAAACTATGGCTACACCTTC
TRBJ2-2	TRBV5-4	.	.	CASSLGTQNTGELFF	TGTGCCAGCAGCTTGGGGACCCAGAACACCGGGGAGCTGTTTTTT
TRBJ2-7	TRBV27	TRBD1	.	CASSFDRVSYEQYF	TGTGCCAGCAGTTTCGACAGGGTATCCTACGAGCAGTACTTC
TRBJ2-7	TRBV28	.	.	CASGSGDYEQYF	TGTGCCAGCGGATCGGGAGACTACGAGCAGTACTTC
TRBJ1-4	TRBV6-1	.	.	CASTPQFANEKLFF	TGTGCCAGCACCCCACAATTTGCTAATGAAAAACTGTTTTTT
TRBJ1-2	TRBV7-9	.	.	CASSRDTDYGYTF	TGTGCCAGCAGCCGGGACACCGACTATGGCTACACCTTC
TRBJ1-2	TRBV2	TRBD1	.	CASSIGDRDYGYTF	TGTGCCAGCAGCATAGGAGACAGGGACTATGGCTACACCTTC
TRBJ2-1	TRBV19	.	.	CASSTRSLRGTYNEQFF	TGTGCCAGTAGTACCCGGTCGCTAAGGGGGACCTACAATGAGCAGTTCTTC
TRBJ1-5	TRBV19	.	.	CASSMSGSGAHQPQHF	TGTGCCAGTAGTATGTCTGGGTCGGGGGCGCATCAGCCCCAGCATTTT